Sequencing of this T cell receptor beta chain was carried out in a study of T cell repertoires in cytomegalovirus infection. From the reads, TCRdb called clonotypes with MiXCR, one entry per CDR3 protein. The data hold roughly 180,000 distinct CDR3 sequences, with about 30% observed a single time. Study results and caveats: Summed frequency of shared TCR beta families picked out CMV carriers who also had the relevant HLA.

At least ten counts were recorded for this clonotype. Its antigen is still unknown. Unmatched junction bases numbered 13, after V lost 5 bases and J lost 3 bases. This CDR3 is 18 amino acids long. The TCR was taken from a human donor in good health (CMV status not recorded). Some clones in this sample may be carry-over from other donors' samples. This chain connects TRBV12-3 or TRBV12-4 to TRBJ2-3; 11 nucleotides align to TRBD1. Specimen: PBMCs. The CDR3 sequence is CASSPDRGQLPGTDTQYF. Here the CDR3 DNA reads TGTGCCAGCAGTCCGGACAGGGGGCAACTTCCTGGAACAGATACGCAGTATTTT.